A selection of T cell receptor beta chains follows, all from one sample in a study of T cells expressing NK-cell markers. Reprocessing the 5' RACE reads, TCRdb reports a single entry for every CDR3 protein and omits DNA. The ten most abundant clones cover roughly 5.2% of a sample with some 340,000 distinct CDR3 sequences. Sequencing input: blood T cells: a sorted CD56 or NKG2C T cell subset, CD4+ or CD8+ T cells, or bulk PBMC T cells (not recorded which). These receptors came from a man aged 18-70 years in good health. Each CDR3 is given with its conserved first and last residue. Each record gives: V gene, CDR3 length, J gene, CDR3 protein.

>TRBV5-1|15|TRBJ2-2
CASSLAIYTTGELFF
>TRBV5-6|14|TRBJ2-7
CASSSQSPTYEQYF
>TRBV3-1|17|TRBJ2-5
CASSPPVALAAQETQYF
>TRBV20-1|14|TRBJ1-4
CSATKTGVPEKLFF
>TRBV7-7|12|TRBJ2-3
CASSSSPPPQYF
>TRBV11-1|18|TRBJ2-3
CASSSKTGRAVGTDTQYF
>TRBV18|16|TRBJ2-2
CASSPRQGVNTGELFF
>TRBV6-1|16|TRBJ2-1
CASTRALHSSYNEQFF
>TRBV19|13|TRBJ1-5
CASSTQANQPQHF
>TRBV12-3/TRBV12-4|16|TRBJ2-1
CASSFRDRGARNEQFF